A selection of T cell receptor beta chains follows, all from one sample in a study of CXCR3-negative and CXCR3-positive naive CD8 T cells. Reprocessing the 5' RACE reads, TCRdb reports a single entry for every CDR3 protein and omits DNA. The listing records some 41,000 distinct CDR3 sequences. The sample consisted of naive CXCR3- CD8+ T cells from blood. Every receptor here comes from a human donor in good health. Some clones in this sample may be carry-over from other donors' samples. Both conserved end residues are part of each CDR3.

>TRBJ2-5|TRBV20-1
CSARDWGTGATMKETQYF
>TRBJ2-7|TRBV14
CASSLTFSYEQYF
>TRBJ1-1|TRBV20-1
CSARSDGQNTEAFF
>TRBJ2-1|TRBV4-3
CASSQEMPIGSYNEQFF
>TRBJ1-1|TRBV5-1
CASSPSWGTEAFF
>TRBJ1-2|TRBV14
CASSQDETVSNYGYTF
>TRBJ2-1|TRBV29-1
CSTGGLLDYEQFF
>TRBJ1-1|TRBV14
CASSPIQGALNTEAFF
>TRBJ2-7|TRBV5-1
CASSPGQGYYEQYF
>TRBJ2-2|TRBV29-1
CSVEGGGRELFF
>TRBJ2-5|TRBV3-1
CASSQIPQGAMETQYF
>TRBJ1-1|TRBV7-9
CASSSLDVAPEAFF
>TRBJ2-3|TRBV27
CASSYRNAAGIPDTQYF
>TRBJ2-3|TRBV7-2
CASSLIADMQYF
>TRBJ2-1|TRBV4-1
CASSQGQGVYNEQFF
>TRBJ1-1|TRBV14
CASSQDWNTEAFF
>TRBJ2-2|TRBV29-1
CSVEEYTGELFF
>TRBJ1-2|TRBV7-7
CASSFLGEPGYTF
>TRBJ2-1|TRBV2
CATSGLAELNNEQFF
>TRBJ2-1|TRBV11-3
CASSSTSGHPINEQFF
>TRBJ1-1|TRBV20-1
CSAREGTEAFF
>TRBJ2-1|TRBV25-1
CASSESIKYNEQFF
>TRBJ2-2|TRBV6-2/TRBV6-3
CASSLDEGPNTGELFF
>TRBJ2-2|TRBV12-3/TRBV12-4
CASTTVTTGELFF
>TRBJ1-2|TRBV23-1
CASNKSYGYTF
>TRBJ2-1|TRBV29-1
CSVGTGYNEQFF
>TRBJ1-6|TRBV9
CASSEQGTLNSPLHF
>TRBJ2-7|TRBV29-1
CSVEPGGAGYEQYF
>TRBJ1-2|TRBV29-1
CSDLTGGRGYTF
>TRBJ2-7|TRBV5-6
CASSLGQVYEQYF
>TRBJ1-3|TRBV29-1
CSVVQGSGNTIYF
>TRBJ2-2|TRBV4-2
CASSRAREISGELFF